This TCR beta chain is drawn from a study of shared clonotypes between healthy human individuals. TCRdb keeps only in-frame clones here, not all; method: immunoSEQ multiplex PCR. The profile shows approximately 95,000 clones, 67% of them singletons. CDR1 ENHRY and CDR2 SYGVKD come from the germline V gene. The CDR3 totals 15 residues. Trimming left V 2 bases short and J 4 bases short, with 12 bases between. This chain joins TRBV10-3 and TRBJ1-5; D remains unclear. The sequencing sample was made of memory CD8+ T cells sorted from blood. Documented subset: CD45RO+ cells pooled with CCR7-negative TemRA cells. The receptor was isolated from a man aged 30 to 45 in good health. The CDR3 region is CAISELEAGNQPQHF. CDR3 DNA sequence: TGTGCCATCAGTGAGCTAGAGGCGGGGAATCAGCCCCAGCATTTT.